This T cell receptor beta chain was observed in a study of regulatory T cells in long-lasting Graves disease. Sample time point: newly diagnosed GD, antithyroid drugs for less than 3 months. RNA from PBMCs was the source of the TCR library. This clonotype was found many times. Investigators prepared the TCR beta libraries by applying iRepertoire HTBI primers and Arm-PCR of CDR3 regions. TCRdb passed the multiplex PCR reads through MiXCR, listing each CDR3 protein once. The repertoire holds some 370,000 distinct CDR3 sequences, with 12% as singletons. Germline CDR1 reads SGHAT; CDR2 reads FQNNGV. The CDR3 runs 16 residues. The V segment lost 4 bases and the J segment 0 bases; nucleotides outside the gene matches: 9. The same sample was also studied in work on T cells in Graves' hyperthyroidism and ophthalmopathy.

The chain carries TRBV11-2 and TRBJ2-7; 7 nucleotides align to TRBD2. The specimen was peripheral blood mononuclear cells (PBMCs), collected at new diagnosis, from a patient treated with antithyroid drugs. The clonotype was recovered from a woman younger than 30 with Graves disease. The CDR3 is CASSSSLGLLSYEQYF. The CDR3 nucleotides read TGTGCCAGCAGCTCAAGTCTGGGACTACTCTCCTACGAGCAGTACTTC.